The present T cell receptor (beta chain) was sequenced within a study of Ad26.COV2.S vaccination and SARS-CoV-2 variants. On the study more broadly: Participants got Ad26.COV2.S intramuscularly, once or twice 56 days apart. General study points: Substantial post-vaccination breadth of spike-specific CD8+ and CD4+ T cell responses was reported.

As to this clone: Its cognate antigen is unknown.

The CDR3 runs to 15 residues. V dropped 0 bases and J dropped 5 bases, with 16 bases sitting between them. The germline CDR1 and CDR2 sequences are GTSNPN and SVGIG (reference sequence). The treatment: roughly 19 received Ad26.COV2.S at low or high dose, single or two shots; five or six received placebo; per-sample allocation not given. It was on day 63 after the first vaccine or placebo injection that samples were taken. Here immunoSEQ multiplex PCR was the method, and the copy in TCRdb shows in-frame clones only, minus some. The sample contains under 300,000 clones, roughly 89% of which appear only once.

This receptor was taken from a person between 18 and 60 years old who received the Ad26.COV2.S COVID-19 vaccine or a placebo. The chain is built from TRBV30 and TRBJ2-5; the D is unclear. Sequencing was performed on peripheral blood, taken in a trial of Ad26.COV2.S vaccine versus placebo. CDR3 residues: CAWSVIGSPKETQYF. Here the CDR3 DNA reads TGTGCCTGGAGTGTTATAGGCTCCCCGAAGGAGACCCAGTACTTC.